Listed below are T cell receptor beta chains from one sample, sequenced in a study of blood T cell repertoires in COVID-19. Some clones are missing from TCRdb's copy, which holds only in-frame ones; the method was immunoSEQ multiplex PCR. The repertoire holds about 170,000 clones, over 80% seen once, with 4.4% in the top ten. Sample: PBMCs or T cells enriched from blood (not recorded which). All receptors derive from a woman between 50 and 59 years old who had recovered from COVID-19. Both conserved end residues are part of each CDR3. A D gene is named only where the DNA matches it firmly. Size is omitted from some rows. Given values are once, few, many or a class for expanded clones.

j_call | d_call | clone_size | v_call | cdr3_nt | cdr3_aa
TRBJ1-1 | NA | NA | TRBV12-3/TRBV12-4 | TGTGCCAGCAGTTGGGGGGACACTGAAGCTTTCTTT | CASSWGDTEAFF
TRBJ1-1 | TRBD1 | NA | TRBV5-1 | TGCGCCAGCAGCATCGGACAGGGGCTTCCTGAAGCTTTCTTT | CASSIGQGLPEAFF
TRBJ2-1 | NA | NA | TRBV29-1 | TGCAGCGTTGTTAGCATTGAGCAGTTCTTC | CSVVSIEQFF
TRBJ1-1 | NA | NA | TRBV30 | TGTGCCTGGATTATCGCAGGGACATTCAACACTGAAGCTTTCTTT | CAWIIAGTFNTEAFF
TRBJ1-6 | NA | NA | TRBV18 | TGTGCCAGCTCACCAAGAATAATCGGGCAGGGAGGCTCACCCCTCCACTTT | CASSPRIIGQGGSPLHF
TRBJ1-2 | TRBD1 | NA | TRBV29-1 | TGCAGCGTTGGGACCGGGACAGGGGGCTATATGTATGGCTACACCTTC | CSVGTGTGGYMYGYTF
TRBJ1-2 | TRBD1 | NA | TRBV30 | TGTGCCTTGGACAGGGCTGTCTATGGCTACACCTTC | CALDRAVYGYTF
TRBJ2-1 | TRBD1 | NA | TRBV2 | TGTGCCAACAACGAATTAAGGACAGGGAGCGATGAGCAGTTCTTC | CANNELRTGSDEQFF
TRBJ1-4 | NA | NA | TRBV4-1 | TGCGCCAGCAGCCAAGGCCATACGGAGGACGAAAAACTGTTTTTT | CASSQGHTEDEKLFF
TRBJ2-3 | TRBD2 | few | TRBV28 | TGTGCCAGCAGTCCCGGACTAGCGGGGGCTCTAGATACGCAGTATTTT | CASSPGLAGALDTQYF
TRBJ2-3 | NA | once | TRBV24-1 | TGTGCCACCAATAAGAGAACAGATACGCAGTATTTT | CATNKRTDTQYF
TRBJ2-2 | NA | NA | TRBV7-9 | TGTGCAGGAGCGGAGACCGGGGAGCTGTTTTTT | CAGAETGELFF
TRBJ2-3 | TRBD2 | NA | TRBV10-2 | TGCGCCAGCAAGCTAGCGGGAGGGTCAGATACGCAGTATTTT | CASKLAGGSDTQYF
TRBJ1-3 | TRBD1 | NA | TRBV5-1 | TGCGCCAGCAGCCCTAAGGGACAGGCCTCTGGAAACACCATATATTTT | CASSPKGQASGNTIYF
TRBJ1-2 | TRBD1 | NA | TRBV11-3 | TGTGCCAGCTCAGGACTCCCGGACAGGGAAAGTGGCTACACCTTC | CASSGLPDRESGYTF
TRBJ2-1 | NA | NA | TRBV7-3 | TGTGCCAGCAGCCAACTGGGGGGAGAGCAGTTCTTC | CASSQLGGEQFF
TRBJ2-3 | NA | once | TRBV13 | TGTGCCAGCAGCTTAACCGGTGGCACAGATACGCAGTATTTT | CASSLTGGTDTQYF
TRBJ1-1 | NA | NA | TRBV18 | TGTGCCAGCTCACCGAGGATGAACACTGAAGCTTTCTTT | CASSPRMNTEAFF
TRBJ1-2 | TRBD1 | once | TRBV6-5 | TGTGCCAGCAGCTCCCTTAGACAGGGCGGCTACACCTTC | CASSSLRQGGYTF
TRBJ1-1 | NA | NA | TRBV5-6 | TGTGCCAGCCGACGGGGGGCAGAGAACACTGAAGCTTTCTTT | CASRRGAENTEAFF
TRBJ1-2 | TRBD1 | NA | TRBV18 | TGTGCCAGCTCACCGGCCGGGACAGGGGTTGGCTACACCTTC | CASSPAGTGVGYTF
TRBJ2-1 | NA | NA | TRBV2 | TGTGCCAGCAGGACCGGAGTCCGACTGTTCTACAATGAGCAGTTCTTC | CASRTGVRLFYNEQFF
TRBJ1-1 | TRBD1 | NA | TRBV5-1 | TGCGCCAGCAGCTGGGGGACAGGGGGCACTGAAGCTTTCTTT | CASSWGTGGTEAFF
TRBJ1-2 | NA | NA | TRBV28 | TGTGCCAGCAGTTTCCGTAACTATGGCTACACCTTC | CASSFRNYGYTF
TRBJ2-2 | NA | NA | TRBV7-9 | TGTGCCAGCAGCTTTTCGGGTACCGGGGAGCTGTTTTTT | CASSFSGTGELFF
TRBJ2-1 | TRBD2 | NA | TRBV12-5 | TGTGCTAGTGGTTCCCCTTCAGCGGGAGCACACAATGAGCAGTTCTTC | CASGSPSAGAHNEQFF
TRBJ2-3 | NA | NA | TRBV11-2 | TGTGCCAGCAGCTTAGTTCGGGGTTCCGGCACAGATACGCAGTATTTT | CASSLVRGSGTDTQYF
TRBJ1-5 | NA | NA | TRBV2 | TGTGCCAGCAATCCCGGACAGTTATATAGCAATCAGCCCCAGCATTTT | CASNPGQLYSNQPQHF
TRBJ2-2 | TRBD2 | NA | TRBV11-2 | TGTGCCAGCAGCCCCATAGCGGGAGGCATGGGCACCGGGGAGCTGTTTTTT | CASSPIAGGMGTGELFF
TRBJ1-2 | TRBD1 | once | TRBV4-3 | TGCGCCAGCAGCCAAGATGTGGTCGGGACAGGGTATTATGGCTACACCTTC | CASSQDVVGTGYYGYTF
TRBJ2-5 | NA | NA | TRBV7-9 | TGTGCCAGCAGCTTAGGGAGGGGGCCACAAGAGACCCAGTACTTC | CASSLGRGPQETQYF
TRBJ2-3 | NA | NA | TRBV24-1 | TGTGCCACCAGTGATCCCATAAGCGGCACAGATACGCAGTATTTT | CATSDPISGTDTQYF
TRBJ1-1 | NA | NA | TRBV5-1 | TGCGCCAGCAGCACAATGAACACTGAAGCTTTCTTT | CASSTMNTEAFF
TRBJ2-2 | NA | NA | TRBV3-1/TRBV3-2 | TGTGCCAGCAGCCAGGAGCAGTTCAGCACCGGGGAGCTGTTTTTT | CASSQEQFSTGELFF
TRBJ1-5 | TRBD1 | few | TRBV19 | TGTGCCAGTAGTAGCCGACAGGGGGATCTTCAGCCCCAGCATTTT | CASSSRQGDLQPQHF
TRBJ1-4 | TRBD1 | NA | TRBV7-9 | TGTGCCAGCAGCTTGGACAGGGAAGAAAAACTGTTTTTT | CASSLDREEKLFF
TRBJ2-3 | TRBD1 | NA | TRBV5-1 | TGCGCCAGCAGCAAACACGGGACAGGCGGGTCAGATACGCAGTATTTT | CASSKHGTGGSDTQYF
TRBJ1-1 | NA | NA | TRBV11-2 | TGTGCCAGCAGCTCACAGGAGCGGAACACTGAAGCTTTCTTT | CASSSQERNTEAFF
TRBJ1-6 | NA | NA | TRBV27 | TGTGCCAGCAGTTTATCAGACATAAATCGATCACCCCTCCACTTT | CASSLSDINRSPLHF
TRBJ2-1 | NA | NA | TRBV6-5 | TGTGCCAGCAGTTACGAGCGGGAGCAGTTCTTC | CASSYEREQFF
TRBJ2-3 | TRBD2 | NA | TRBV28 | TGTGCCACCGAGGGACTAGCGGAGCCGCGGATTACTAGCACAGATACGCAGTATTTT | CATEGLAEPRITSTDTQYF